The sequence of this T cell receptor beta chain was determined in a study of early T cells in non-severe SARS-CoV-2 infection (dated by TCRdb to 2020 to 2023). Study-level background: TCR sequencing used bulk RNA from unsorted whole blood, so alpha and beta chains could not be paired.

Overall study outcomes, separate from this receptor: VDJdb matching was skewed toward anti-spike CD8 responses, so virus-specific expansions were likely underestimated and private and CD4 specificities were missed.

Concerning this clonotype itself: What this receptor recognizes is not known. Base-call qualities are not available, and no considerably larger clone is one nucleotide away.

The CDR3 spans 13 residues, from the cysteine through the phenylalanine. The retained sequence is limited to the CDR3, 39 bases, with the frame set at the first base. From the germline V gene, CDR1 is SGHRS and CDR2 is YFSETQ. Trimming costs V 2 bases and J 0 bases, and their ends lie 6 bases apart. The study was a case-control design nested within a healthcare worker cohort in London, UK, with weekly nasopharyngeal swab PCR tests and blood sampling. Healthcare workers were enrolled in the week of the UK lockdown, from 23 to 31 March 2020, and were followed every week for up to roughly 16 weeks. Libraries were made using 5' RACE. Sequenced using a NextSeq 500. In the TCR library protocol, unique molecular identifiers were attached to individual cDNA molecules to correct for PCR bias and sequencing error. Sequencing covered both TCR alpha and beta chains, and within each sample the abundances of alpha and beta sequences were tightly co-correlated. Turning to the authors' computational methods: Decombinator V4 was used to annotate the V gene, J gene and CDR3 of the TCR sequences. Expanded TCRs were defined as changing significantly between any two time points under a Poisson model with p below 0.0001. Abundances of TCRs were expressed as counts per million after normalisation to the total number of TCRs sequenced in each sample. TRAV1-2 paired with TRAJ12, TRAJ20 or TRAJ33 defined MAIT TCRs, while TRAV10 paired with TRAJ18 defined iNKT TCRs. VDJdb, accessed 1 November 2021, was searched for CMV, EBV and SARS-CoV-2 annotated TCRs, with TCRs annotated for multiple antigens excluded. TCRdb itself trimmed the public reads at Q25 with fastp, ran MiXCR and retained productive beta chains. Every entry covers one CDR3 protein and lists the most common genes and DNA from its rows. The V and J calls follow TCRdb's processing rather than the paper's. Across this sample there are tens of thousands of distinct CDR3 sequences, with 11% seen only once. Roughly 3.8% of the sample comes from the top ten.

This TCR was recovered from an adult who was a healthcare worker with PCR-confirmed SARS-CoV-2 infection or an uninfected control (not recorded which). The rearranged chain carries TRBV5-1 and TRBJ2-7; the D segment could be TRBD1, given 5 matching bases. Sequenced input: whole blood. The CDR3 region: CASSFQGSYEQYF. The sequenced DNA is TGCGCCAGCAGCTTTCAGGGCTCCTACGAGCAGTACTTC.